Each of the 9 T cell receptor beta chains below was sequenced from the same sample in a study of technical replicates of blood from a handful of donors. TCRdb's copy holds only in-frame clones and misses some; the assay was immunoSEQ multiplex PCR. The table has approximately 81,000 clones, around 95% seen once. Sequenced input: T cells isolated from PBMCs. These TCRs come from a human donor in good health.

V is TRBV4-3 and J is TRBJ2-6, with D possibly TRBD2 on 6 matching bases. The CDR3 loop spans 17 amino acids. Germline CDR1 reads LGHNA; CDR2 reads YSLEER. Trimming cost V 4 bases and J 3 bases, with 16 bases left between them. DNA of the CDR3: TGCGCCAGCAGCCTTATGGCCGGGGGTGGTGGGGCCAACGTCCTGACTTTC. Translated: CASSLMAGGGGANVLTF.

The gene calls are TRBV9 and TRBJ2-2, with 7 bases matching TRBD2. This CDR3 spans 15 amino acids. Germline-derived CDR1 and CDR2 are SGDLS and YYNGEE. The trim removed 3 bases at V and 10 bases at J, leaving 12 bases unmatched. This chain's CDR3 is CASSGGGQTIEELFF. In nucleotides, the CDR3 is TGTGCCAGCAGCGGGGGAGGGCAGACTATTGAGGAGCTGTTTTTT.

This clone has a single count. This rearrangement joins TRBV4-1 to TRBJ2-2; the D is unclear. CDR1 MGHRA and CDR2 YSYEKL come from the germline V gene. Trimming removed 0 bases at V and 3 bases at J, with 14 bases between. The CDR3 covers 17 residues. Written as DNA, the CDR3 is TGCGCCAGCAGCCAAGATGGTATCGACACAGACACCGGGGAGCTGTTTTTT. It is translated as CASSQDGIDTDTGELFF.

In its sample, this clone was seen once. The genes are TRBV7-3 and TRBJ2-3; 10 bases are shared with TRBD2. CDR1 and CDR2 from the germline V gene are SGHTA and FQGTGA. CDR3 length: 15 amino acids. V was clipped by 4 bases and J by 3 bases; unmatched bases: 4. The CDR3 bases are TGTGCCAGCAGCTACCTGGGACTAGCGACAGATACGCAGTATTTT. It encodes CASSYLGLATDTQYF.

The rearrangement links TRBV5-1 to TRBJ2-7; D perhaps matches TRBD1 (5 bases). Germline CDR1 and CDR2: SGHRS and YFSETQ. The CDR3 extends over 14 amino acids. V lost 4 bases and J 0 bases, leaving 11 bases between the germline ends. CDR3 coding DNA: TGCGCCAGCAGCATTTTACAGGACTCCTACGAGCAGTACTTC. Translated: CASSILQDSYEQYF.

The chain joins TRBV4-2 to TRBJ2-3, with a tentative D call TRBD2 (5 bases). The germline CDR1 and CDR2 sequences are LGHNA and YNFKEQ. V gave up 6 bases and J gave up 6 bases, with 13 bases separating them. The CDR3 covers 13 residues. The CDR3 bases are TGTGCCAGCAGTCGGGATGGTGGGGATACGCAGTATTTT. Its protein product is CASSRDGGDTQYF.

J is TRBJ1-3 and V is TRBV9; TRBD1 is a possible D gene (5 bases). V was shortened by 5 bases and J by 2 bases, with 11 bases between the two germline ends. The germline gives CDR1 SGDLS, CDR2 YYNGEE. CDR3 length: 14 residues. The chain's CDR3 is CASSLGGTGNTIYF. CDR3 bases: TGTGCCAGCAGTTTGGGGGGAACTGGAAACACCATATATTTT.

The chain has TRBV2 and TRBJ2-3; D is perhaps TRBD2 (6 bases). V lost 1 base and J lost 0, with 14 bases in between. The CDR3 covers 17 residues. The germline gives CDR1 SNHLY, CDR2 FYNNEI. Written as DNA, the CDR3 is TGTGCCAGCAGTGAAGGGGGAATAGCGGCAAGCACAGATACGCAGTATTTT. This encodes CASSEGGIAASTDTQYF.

This clone was seen a handful of times. The rearrangement uses TRBV16 and TRBJ2-1; D is perhaps TRBD1 (6 bases). The CDR3 extends over 14 amino acids. The germline V and J ends were trimmed by 4 bases and 1 base, with 8 bases remaining between them. The germline CDR1 and CDR2 sequences are KGHSY and FQNENV. The DNA of the CDR3 is TGTGCCAGCAGCCTGGACAGATCCTACAATGAGCAGTTCTTC. It is translated as CASSLDRSYNEQFF.